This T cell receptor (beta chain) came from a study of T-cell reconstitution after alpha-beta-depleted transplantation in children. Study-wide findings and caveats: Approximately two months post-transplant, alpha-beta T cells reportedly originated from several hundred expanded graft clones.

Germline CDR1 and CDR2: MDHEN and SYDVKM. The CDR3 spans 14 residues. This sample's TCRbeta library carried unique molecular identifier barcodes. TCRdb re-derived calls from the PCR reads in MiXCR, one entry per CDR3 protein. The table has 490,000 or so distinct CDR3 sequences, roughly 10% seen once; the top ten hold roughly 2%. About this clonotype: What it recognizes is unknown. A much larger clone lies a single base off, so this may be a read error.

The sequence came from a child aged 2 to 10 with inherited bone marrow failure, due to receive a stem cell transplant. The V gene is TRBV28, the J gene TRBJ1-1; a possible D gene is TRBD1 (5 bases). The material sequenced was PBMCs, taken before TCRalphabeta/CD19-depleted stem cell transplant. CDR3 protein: CARSLRGSLTEAFF. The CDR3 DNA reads TGTGCCAGGAGTTTACGGGGCAGTTTAACTGAAGCTTTCTTT.